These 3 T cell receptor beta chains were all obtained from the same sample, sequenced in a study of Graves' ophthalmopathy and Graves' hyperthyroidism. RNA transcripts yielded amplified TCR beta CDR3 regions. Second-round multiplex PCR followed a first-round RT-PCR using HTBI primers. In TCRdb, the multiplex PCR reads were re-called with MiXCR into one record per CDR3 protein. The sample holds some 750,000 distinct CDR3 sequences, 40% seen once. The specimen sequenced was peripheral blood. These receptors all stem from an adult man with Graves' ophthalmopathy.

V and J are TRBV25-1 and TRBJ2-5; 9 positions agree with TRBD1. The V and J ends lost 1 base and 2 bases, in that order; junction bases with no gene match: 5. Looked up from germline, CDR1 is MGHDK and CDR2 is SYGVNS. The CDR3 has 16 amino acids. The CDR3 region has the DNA TGTGCCAGCAGTGAATGGGGGACAGGGAATCAAGAGACCCAGTACTTC. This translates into CASSEWGTGNQETQYF.

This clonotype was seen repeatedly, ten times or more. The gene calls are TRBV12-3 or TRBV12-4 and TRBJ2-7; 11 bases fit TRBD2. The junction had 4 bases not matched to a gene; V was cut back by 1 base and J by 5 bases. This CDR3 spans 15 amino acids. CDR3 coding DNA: TGTGCCAGCAGTTTAGAACTAGCGGGAGTCAACGAGCAGTACTTC. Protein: CASSLELAGVNEQYF.

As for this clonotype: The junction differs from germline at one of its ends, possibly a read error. CDR3 nucleotides: TGTGTCAGCAGCTTATGGGACAGAAGCTACGAGCAGTACTTC. It yields the protein CVSSLWDRSYEQYF. This chain uses TRBV7-9 with TRBJ2-7, with 7 bases that match TRBD1. The CDR3 runs 14 residues. Germline CDR1 is SEHNR and CDR2 is FQNEAQ (reference sequence).